One T cell receptor (beta chain) is described in this entry. Its specificity is unknown. Only in-frame clones appear in the TCRdb table, and some are missing; sequencing was by immunoSEQ multiplex PCR. The table records around 31,000 clones, approximately 78% of them present only once. This specimen belongs to a study of T cells in narcolepsy. Study-wide context: Patients with NT1 or NT2 and healthy control donors were enrolled.

Study outcomes and limitations: Reportedly, autoreactive clonotypes were serially detected in patients' blood but not controls'. No autoreactive T cell clone sequences appeared in some memory CD4+ repertoires.

This receptor was obtained from a human donor with narcolepsy. The sequencing input was CD45RA- memory CD4+ T cells from PBMCs.

The CDR3 here is CASSLGGNEKLFF. CDR3 DNA sequence: TGTGCCAGCAGCTTAGGGGGTAATGAAAAACTGTTTTTT. This sequence joins TRBV11-2 and TRBJ1-4; D unclear. The CDR3 runs 13 residues. The V end lost 1 base, the J end lost 4 bases, and 4 bases lay between the germline ends. The germline V gene encodes CDR1 SGHAT and CDR2 FQNNGV. Full variable domain (outside the CDR3, taken from reference TRBV11-2 and TRBJ1-4): EAGVAQSPRYKIIEKRQSVAFWCNPISGHATLYWYQQILGQGPKLLIQFQNNGVVDDSQLPKDRFSAERLKGVDSTLKIQPAKLEDSAVYLCASSLGGNEKLFFGSGTQLSVL.